A selection of T cell receptor beta chains follows, all from one sample in a study of control samples from healthy donors and cancer patients. TCRdb keeps only in-frame clones here, not all; method: immunoSEQ multiplex PCR. The sample contains 90,000 to 100,000 clones, about 87% of which appear only once. Sequences were obtained from blood. These receptors all stem from an older woman in good health. The CDR3 runs from the conserved cysteine through the conserved F or W. The D gene is left open where the match is weak. The size field is filled for only some rows; it gives once, few, many or a size class.

>TRBV5-1|17|TRBJ1-3|NA|NA
TGCGCCAGCAGCTTGGCCGATCCAGGGGCCTCTGGAAACACCATATATTTT
CASSLADPGASGNTIYF
>TRBV27|17|TRBJ1-2|TRBD1|NA
TGTGCCAGCAGTTATGAACCGGGACAGGGATTGCGGTATGGCTACACCTTC
CASSYEPGQGLRYGYTF
>TRBV5-4|15|TRBJ1-6|NA|NA
TGTGCCAGCAGCTTGAAAGGGAACGGCAATTCACCCCTCCACTTT
CASSLKGNGNSPLHF
>TRBV29-1|14|TRBJ1-1|NA|NA
TGCAGCGTTGAAGCCGGGACCCCGGGAGATGAAGCTTTCTTT
CSVEAGTPGDEAFF
>TRBV14|14|TRBJ1-1|NA|NA
TGTGCCAGCAGCGCTTACAGGGATAGCACTGAAGCTTTCTTT
CASSAYRDSTEAFF
>TRBV28|14|TRBJ1-2|TRBD1|NA
TGTGCCAGCAGTTTTCGGGACAGGACCTATGGCTACACCTTC
CASSFRDRTYGYTF
>TRBV5-1|13|TRBJ2-7|NA|NA
TGCGCCAGCAGCTTCACCCCCCACTACGAGCAGTACTTC
CASSFTPHYEQYF
>TRBV11-2|14|TRBJ2-7|TRBD1|NA
TGTGCCAGCAGCTCAGGGGGTACAAGGTACGAGCAGTACTTC
CASSSGGTRYEQYF
>TRBV6-5|13|TRBJ2-5|NA|NA
TGTGCCAGCAGTATGGACACCCAAGAGACCCAGTACTTC
CASSMDTQETQYF
>TRBV2|15|TRBJ2-2|NA|NA
TGTGCCAGCAGTGCGTTCCGGGGGAACACCGGGGAGCTGTTTTTT
CASSAFRGNTGELFF
>TRBV2|13|TRBJ2-1|TRBD2|NA
TGTGCCAGCCCCGGGGAGGGGAGCGATGAGCAGTTCTTC
CASPGEGSDEQFF
>TRBV4-1|14|TRBJ1-2|TRBD1|NA
TGCGCCAGCAGCCCCCCGGGGACAGCCTATGGCTACACCTTC
CASSPPGTAYGYTF
>TRBV6-6|15|TRBJ2-7|NA|NA
TGTGCCAGCAGTTATGGGCGGGACGAGTCGGGGGAGCAGTACTTC
CASSYGRDESGEQYF
>TRBV5-4|13|TRBJ1-1|NA|few
TGTGCCAGCAGCTTGGGGGGGCTGAATGAAGCTTTCTTT
CASSLGGLNEAFF
>TRBV6-5|12|TRBJ1-2|NA|NA
TGTGCCAGCAGTTCCGGAAACTATGGCTACACCTTC
CASSSGNYGYTF
>TRBV7-2|11|TRBJ1-2|NA|NA
TGTGCCAGCAGACGGAACTATGGCTACACCTTC
CASRRNYGYTF
>TRBV10-3|14|TRBJ2-2|TRBD1|NA
TGTGCCACCAAACCGGGACAGGAGTCCGGGGAGCTGTTTTTT
CATKPGQESGELFF
>TRBV9|13|TRBJ1-1|NA|NA
TGTGCCAGCAGCGTAGGGTACAACACTGAAGCTTTCTTT
CASSVGYNTEAFF
>TRBV19|16|TRBJ1-3|NA|NA
TGTGCCAGTAGCGGATTATTAGGGGACACAGGAAACACCATATATTTT
CASSGLLGDTGNTIYF
>TRBV2|14|TRBJ1-2|NA|NA
TGTGCCAGCACCCTAGAGGGGGTATCAGGAGGCTACACCTTC
CASTLEGVSGGYTF
>TRBV28|16|TRBJ1-3|NA|few
TGTGCCAGCAGCAATCCCGGGCCCTCGGGAGGAAACACCATATATTTT
CASSNPGPSGGNTIYF
>TRBV12-5|13|TRBJ1-5|NA|NA
TGTGCTAGTGGCCCATCGGGCGGCCAGCCCCAGCATTTT
CASGPSGGQPQHF
>TRBV6-4|16|TRBJ1-1|NA|NA
TGTGCCAGCAGTGAAAGAATTGCAGGAGCTGACACTGAAGCTTTCTTT
CASSERIAGADTEAFF
>TRBV9|15|TRBJ2-2|NA|once
TGTGCCAGCAGCGTAGTCGGGAGTGGGACCGGGGAGCTGTTTTTT
CASSVVGSGTGELFF
>TRBV19|13|TRBJ2-5|NA|once
TGTGCCAGTAGTATAGTTAGCGGAGAGACCCAGTACTTC
CASSIVSGETQYF
>TRBV30|14|TRBJ2-1|NA|NA
TGTGCCTGGTCCCCTGGGGGGCCAGGGGCTGAGCAGTTCTTC
CAWSPGGPGAEQFF
>TRBV6-5|15|TRBJ1-6|TRBD1|NA
TGTGCCAGCAGTAATTCCGGGACAGGAAATTCACCCCTCCACTTT
CASSNSGTGNSPLHF
>TRBV18|16|TRBJ2-3|TRBD1|NA
TGTGCCAGCTCACCTCCACGACAGGGGGCCACAGATACGCAGTATTTT
CASSPPRQGATDTQYF